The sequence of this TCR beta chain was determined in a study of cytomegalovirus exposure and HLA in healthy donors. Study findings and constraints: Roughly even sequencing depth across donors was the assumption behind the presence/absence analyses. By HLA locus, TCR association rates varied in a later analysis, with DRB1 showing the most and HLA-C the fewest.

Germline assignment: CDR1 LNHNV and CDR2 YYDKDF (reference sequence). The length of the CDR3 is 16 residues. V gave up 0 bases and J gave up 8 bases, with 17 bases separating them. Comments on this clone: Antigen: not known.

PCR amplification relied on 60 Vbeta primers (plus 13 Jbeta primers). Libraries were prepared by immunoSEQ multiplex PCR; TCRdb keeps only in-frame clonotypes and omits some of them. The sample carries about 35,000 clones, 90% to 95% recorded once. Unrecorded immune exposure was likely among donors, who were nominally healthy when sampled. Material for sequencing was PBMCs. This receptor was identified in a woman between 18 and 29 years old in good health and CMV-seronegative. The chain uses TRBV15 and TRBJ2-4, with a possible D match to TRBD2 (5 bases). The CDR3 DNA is TGTGCCACCAGCAGAGATGATGAGACGAAGGAGGACATTCAGTACTTC. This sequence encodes CATSRDDETKEDIQYF.